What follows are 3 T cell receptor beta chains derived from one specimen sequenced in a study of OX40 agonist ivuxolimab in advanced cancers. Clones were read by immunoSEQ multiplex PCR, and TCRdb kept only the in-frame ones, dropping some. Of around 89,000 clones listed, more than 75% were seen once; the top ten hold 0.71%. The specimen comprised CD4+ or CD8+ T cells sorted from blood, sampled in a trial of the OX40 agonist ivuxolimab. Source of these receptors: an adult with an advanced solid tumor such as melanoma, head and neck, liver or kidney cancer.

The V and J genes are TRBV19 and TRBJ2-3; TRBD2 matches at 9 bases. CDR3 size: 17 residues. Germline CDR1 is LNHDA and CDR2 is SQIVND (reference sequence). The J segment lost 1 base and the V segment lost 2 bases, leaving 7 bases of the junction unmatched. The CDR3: CASSIKPGLAGTDTQYF. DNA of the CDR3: TGTGCCAGTAGTATAAAACCGGGACTAGCAGGCACAGATACGCAGTATTTT.

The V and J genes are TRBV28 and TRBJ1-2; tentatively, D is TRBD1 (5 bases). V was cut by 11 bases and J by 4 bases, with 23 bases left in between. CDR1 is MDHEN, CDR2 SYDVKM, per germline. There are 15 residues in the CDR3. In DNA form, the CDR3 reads TGTGCCGCAAGCGGGATGGCGGGGCCCGGCTATGGCTACACCTTC. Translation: CAASGMAGPGYGYTF.

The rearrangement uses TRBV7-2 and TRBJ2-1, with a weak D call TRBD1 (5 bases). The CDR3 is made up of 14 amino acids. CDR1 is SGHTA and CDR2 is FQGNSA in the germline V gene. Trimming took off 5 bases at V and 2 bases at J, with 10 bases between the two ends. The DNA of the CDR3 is TGTGCCAGCAGCCCCAGGGCCGCCTACAATGAGCAGTTCTTC. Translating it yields CASSPRAAYNEQFF. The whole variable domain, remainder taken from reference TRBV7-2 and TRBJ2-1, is GAGVSQSPSNKVTEKGKDVELRCDPISGHTALYWYRQSLGQGLEFLIYFQGNSAPDKSGLPSDRFSAERTGGSVSTLTIQRTQQEDSAVYLCASSPRAAYNEQFFGPGTRLTVL.